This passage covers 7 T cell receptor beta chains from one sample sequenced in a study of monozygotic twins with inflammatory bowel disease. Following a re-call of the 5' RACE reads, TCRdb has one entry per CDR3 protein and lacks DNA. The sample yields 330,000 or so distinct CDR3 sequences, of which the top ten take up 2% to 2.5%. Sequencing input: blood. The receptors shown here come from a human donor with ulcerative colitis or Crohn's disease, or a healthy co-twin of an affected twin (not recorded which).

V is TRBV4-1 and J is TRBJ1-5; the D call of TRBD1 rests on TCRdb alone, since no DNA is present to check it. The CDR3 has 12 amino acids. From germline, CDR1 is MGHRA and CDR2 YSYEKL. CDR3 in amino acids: CASGTEFAAQHF.

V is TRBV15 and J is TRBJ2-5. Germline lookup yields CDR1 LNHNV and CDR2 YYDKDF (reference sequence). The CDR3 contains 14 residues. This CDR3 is CATSRVTTRETQYF.

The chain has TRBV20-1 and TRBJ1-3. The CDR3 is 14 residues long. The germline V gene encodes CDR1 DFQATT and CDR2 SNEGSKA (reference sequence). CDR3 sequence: CSARDVLSGNTIYF.

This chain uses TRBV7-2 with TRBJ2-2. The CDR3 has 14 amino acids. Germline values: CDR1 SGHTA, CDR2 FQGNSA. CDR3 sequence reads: CASSPLTNTGELFF.

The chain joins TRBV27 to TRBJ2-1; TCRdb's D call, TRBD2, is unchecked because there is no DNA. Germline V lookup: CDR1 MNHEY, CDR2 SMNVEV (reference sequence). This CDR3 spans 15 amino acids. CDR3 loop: CASRSGLAGGQEQFF.

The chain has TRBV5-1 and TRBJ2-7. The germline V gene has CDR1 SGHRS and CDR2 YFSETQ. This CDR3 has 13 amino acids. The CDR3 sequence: CASSSGLGYEQYF.

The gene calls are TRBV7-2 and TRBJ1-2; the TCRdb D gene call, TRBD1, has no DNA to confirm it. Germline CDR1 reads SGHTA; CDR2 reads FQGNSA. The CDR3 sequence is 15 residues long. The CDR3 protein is CASSIERGVGYGYTF.